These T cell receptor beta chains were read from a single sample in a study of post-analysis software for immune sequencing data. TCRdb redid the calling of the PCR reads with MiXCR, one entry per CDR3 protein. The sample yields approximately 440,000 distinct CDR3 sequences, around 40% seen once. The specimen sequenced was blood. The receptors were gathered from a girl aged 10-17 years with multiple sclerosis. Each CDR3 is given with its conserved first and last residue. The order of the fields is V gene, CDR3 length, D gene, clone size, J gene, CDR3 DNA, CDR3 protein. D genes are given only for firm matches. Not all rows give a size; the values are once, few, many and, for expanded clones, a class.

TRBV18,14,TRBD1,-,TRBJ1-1,TGTGCCAGCTCATCGGACAGGGGGAACACTGAAGCTTTCTTT,CASSSDRGNTEAFF
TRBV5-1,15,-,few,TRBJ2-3,TGCGCCAGCAGCTTGGCCGGGACCCGCACAGATACGCAGTATTTT,CASSLAGTRTDTQYF
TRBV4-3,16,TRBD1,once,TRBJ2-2,TGCGCCAGCAGCCAATCCCGGGACAGGAACACCGGGGAGCTGTTTTTT,CASSQSRDRNTGELFF
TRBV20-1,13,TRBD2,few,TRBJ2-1,TGCAGTGCTAGCCTAGCGGGAGAACGTGAGCAGTTCTTC,CSASLAGEREQFF
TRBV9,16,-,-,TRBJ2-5,TGTGCCAGCAGCGTCCGGGTGTCGGCAGGAAAAGAGACCCAGTACTTC,CASSVRVSAGKETQYF
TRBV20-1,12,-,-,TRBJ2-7,TGCAGTGCCGGACTCGCAGCAGTCGAGCAGTACTTC,CSAGLAAVEQYF
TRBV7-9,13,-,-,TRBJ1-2,TGTGCCAGCAGCTCGACAGCAGTAAATGGCTACACCTTC,CASSSTAVNGYTF
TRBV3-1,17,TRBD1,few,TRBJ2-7,TGTGCCAGCAGCCAAGATTCCCGGACAGGGGGAGAGTACGAGCAGTACTTC,CASSQDSRTGGEYEQYF
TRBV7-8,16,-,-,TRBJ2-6,TGTGCCAGCAGCTTAGAATCCAGGGCGGGGGCCAACGTCCTGACTTTC,CASSLESRAGANVLTF
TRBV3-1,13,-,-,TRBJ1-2,TGTGCCAGCAGCCAAGTACAGGGACCTGGCTACACCTTC,CASSQVQGPGYTF
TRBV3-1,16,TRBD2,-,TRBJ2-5,TGTGCCAGCAGCCATTACACTAGCGGGGTCCAAGAGACCCAGTACTTC,CASSHYTSGVQETQYF
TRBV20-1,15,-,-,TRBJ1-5,TGCAGTGCCCCCGGTCCAGGACAGTACAATCAGCCCCAGCATTTT,CSAPGPGQYNQPQHF
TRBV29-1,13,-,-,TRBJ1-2,TGCAGCGTTGAAGATGAAGATCGCGGCGGCTACACCTTC,CSVEDEDRGGYTF
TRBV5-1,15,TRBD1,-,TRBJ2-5,TGCGCCAGCAGTCATACGCAGGGGGCGATGGAGACCCAGTACTTC,CASSHTQGAMETQYF
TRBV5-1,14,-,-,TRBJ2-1,TGCGCCAGCAGCGATAAGAGCTCCTACAATGAGCAGTTCTTC,CASSDKSSYNEQFF
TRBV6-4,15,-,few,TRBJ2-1,TGTGCCAGCAGTGACTCGGCAGGGGCCTACAATGAGCAGTTCTTC,CASSDSAGAYNEQFF
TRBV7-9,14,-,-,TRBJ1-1,TGTGCCAGCAGCAGGAGGGACTTGAACACTGAAGCTTTCTTT,CASSRRDLNTEAFF
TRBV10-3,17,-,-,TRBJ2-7,TGTGCCATCAGTGAATCGAGACAGCTAGGATTCCCCTACGAGCAGTACTTC,CAISESRQLGFPYEQYF
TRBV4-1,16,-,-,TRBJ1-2,TGCGCCAGCAGCCAAGTAGCGTTCGAGGGAAACTATGGCTACACCTTC,CASSQVAFEGNYGYTF
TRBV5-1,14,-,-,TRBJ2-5,TGCGCCAGCAGCTTTAGTCGGAGTCGGGAGACCCAGTACTTC,CASSFSRSRETQYF
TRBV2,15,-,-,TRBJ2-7,TGTGCCAGCAGTGAAGCGCTTCAAGGCGCCTACGAGCAGTACTTC,CASSEALQGAYEQYF
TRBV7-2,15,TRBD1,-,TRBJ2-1,TGTGCCAGCAGTCGAGACAGGGCCCGCTACAATGAGCAGTTCTTC,CASSRDRARYNEQFF
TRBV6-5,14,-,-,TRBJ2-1,TGTGCCAGCAGTTACTCCGAATGGTACAATGAGCAGTTCTTC,CASSYSEWYNEQFF
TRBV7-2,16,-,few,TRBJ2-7,TGTGCCAGCAGCTTAGCGACAGACCTGACCCCCTACGAGCAGTACTTC,CASSLATDLTPYEQYF
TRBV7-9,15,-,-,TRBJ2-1,TGTGCCAGCAGTTTAAGCGGAGGCTCCTACAATGGGCAGTTCTTC,CASSLSGGSYNGQFF
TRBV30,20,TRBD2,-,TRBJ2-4,TGTGCCTGGAGTGATGTGGTCGGCGGGAGGCCAAACCTAGCCAAAAACATTCAGTACTTC,CAWSDVVGGRPNLAKNIQYF
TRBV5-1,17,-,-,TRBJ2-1,TGCGCCAGCAGCCCGAGCCCTCCTCTGGGGTCCTACAATGAGCAGTTCTTC,CASSPSPPLGSYNEQFF
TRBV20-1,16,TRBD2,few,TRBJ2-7,TGCAGTGCTAGAGTACTAGCGGGTCCGAGCTCCTACGAGCAGTACTTC,CSARVLAGPSSYEQYF
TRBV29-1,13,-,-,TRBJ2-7,TGCAGCGTTGAAGATGCTCGGGGAGGCGAGCAGTACTTC,CSVEDARGGEQYF
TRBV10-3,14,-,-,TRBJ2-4,TGTGCCATCAGTGACCTAGACAGTACGGACATTCAGTACTTC,CAISDLDSTDIQYF
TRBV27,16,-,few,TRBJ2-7,TGTGCCAGCTCCCCCCTAAGAGGGATTTTGTCCTACGAGCAGTACTTC,CASSPLRGILSYEQYF